This record concerns one T cell receptor beta chain sequence. V lost 8 bases and J lost 1, with 11 bases in between. The CDR3 runs 13 residues. The germline V gene has CDR1 MNHEY and CDR2 SVGAGI. This record comes from a study of blood T cell repertoires in COVID-19. Study-wide context: COVID-19 samples collected from the United States, Italy and Spain covered acute and convalescent phases. Nucleic acid was either cDNA or gDNA, and it came from T cells, B-cell-depleted T cells, or PBMCs.

How the authors handled the data: Amplification of reference gene primers provided the estimated nucleated cell counts. Here immunoSEQ multiplex PCR was the method, and the copy in TCRdb shows in-frame clones only, minus some. The V and J calls and clone size were taken over from that table, and D and trimming were inferred from the DNA. The sample contains tens of thousands of clones, around 79% of which appear only once. Sequenced: peripheral blood. The receptor was isolated from a man between 60 and 70 years old with acute or convalescent COVID-19. The chain couples TRBV6-5 to TRBJ2-5; D possibly corresponds to TRBD2 (5 bases). Written as DNA, the CDR3 is TGTGCCAGCGGGAGACTGGCCCAAGAGACCCAGTACTTC. It encodes CASGRLAQETQYF.